The present T cell receptor (beta chain) was sequenced within a study of monozygotic twins with inflammatory bowel disease. Every single donor had a 2.5 ml blood sample drawn. This CDR3 has 14 amino acids. Germline V lookup: CDR1 MDHEN, CDR2 SYDVKM. Input per TCR library consisted of 3500 ng of total RNA. From its re-call of the 5' RACE reads, TCRdb lists each CDR3 protein once, without DNA. This sample's table has around 380,000 distinct CDR3 sequences. Sequences were obtained from blood. This chain uses TRBV28 with TRBJ2-7; the D call of TRBD1 rests on TCRdb alone, since no DNA is present to check it. The source is a human donor with ulcerative colitis or Crohn's disease, or a healthy co-twin of an affected twin (not recorded which). The CDR3 loop reads CASSLRVLGAEQYF.